This is a list of T cell receptor beta chains from one sample in a study of human T cells and chemical hapten exposure. Via MiXCR, TCRdb re-called the RACE reads, giving one row per CDR3 protein. The sample has more than 100,000 distinct CDR3 sequences, roughly an eighth seen once. Sequenced here: whole blood, sampled in connection with sensitization to the hapten diphenylcyclopropenone (DPC). Receptors originate from a young man with alopecia areata. Some clones in this sample may be carry-over from other donors' samples. Both conserved end residues are part of each CDR3. D genes are given only for firm matches. Clone sizes are given selectively: once, few, many, or a class where the clone is expanded.

d_call	j_call	v_call	clone_size	cdr3_nt	cdr3_aa
TRBD1	TRBJ1-1	TRBV6-6	many	TGTGCCAGCATTAAGACAGGGGACACTGAAGCTTTCTTT	CASIKTGDTEAFF
TRBD1	TRBJ1-2	TRBV7-2	medium-sized	TGTGCCAGCAGCTTAGCGGGGACAGGGGGACTTGGCTACACCTTC	CASSLAGTGGLGYTF
TRBD2	TRBJ2-5	TRBV6-5	NA	TGTGCCAGCAGCTCACTAGCGGGGGTCCAAGAGACCCAGTACTTC	CASSSLAGVQETQYF
TRBD2	TRBJ2-5	TRBV4-3	few	TGCGCCAGCAGCTCAGCGGGGGGGCCCCAAGAGACCCAGTACTTC	CASSSAGGPQETQYF
NA	TRBJ1-6	TRBV4-3	NA	TGCGCCAGCAGCCAAGGCGGGACGGAAGCGATTAATTCACCCCTCCACTTT	CASSQGGTEAINSPLHF
TRBD1	TRBJ1-6	TRBV4-2	few	TGTGCCAGCAGCCAAGTCACCCCAGGGGGTAATTCACCCCTCCACTTT	CASSQVTPGGNSPLHF
NA	TRBJ1-5	TRBV6-5	few	TGTGCCAGCAGTTACTCGAGGGGTAGCAATCAGCCCCAGCATTTT	CASSYSRGSNQPQHF
TRBD1	TRBJ1-4	TRBV18	few	TGTGCCAGCTCACCGGGAACTGGGACAGGGGAAAGCTTGCCTAATGAAAAACTGTTTTTT	CASSPGTGTGESLPNEKLFF
TRBD1	TRBJ2-5	TRBV7-7	NA	TGTGCCAGCAGCTTAGCGGTCCCGGGACAGGGGCAAGAGACCCAGTACTTC	CASSLAVPGQGQETQYF
NA	TRBJ1-1	TRBV20-1	NA	TGCAGTGCTAGAGAAATGGGGGAGACTGAAGCTTTCTTT	CSAREMGETEAFF
TRBD1	TRBJ1-2	TRBV7-6	NA	TGTGCCAGCAGCTTATGGGACGGGACAGCATACTATGGCTACACCTTC	CASSLWDGTAYYGYTF
TRBD1	TRBJ1-1	TRBV7-3	NA	TGTGCCAGCAGCGCGACAGGGGTCGACACTGAAGCTTTCTTT	CASSATGVDTEAFF
TRBD2	TRBJ2-1	TRBV7-3	NA	TGTGCCAGCAGCCCCCTCGGCGGGGGGGCGAATGAGCAGTTCTTC	CASSPLGGGANEQFF
NA	TRBJ2-5	TRBV5-5	NA	TGTGCCAGCAGCGTACCGACAGGTAGCCAAGAGACCCAGTACTTC	CASSVPTGSQETQYF
TRBD2	TRBJ2-5	TRBV19	NA	TGTGCCAGTGACTCCGGGACTATCCAAGAGACCCAGTACTTC	CASDSGTIQETQYF
NA	TRBJ1-6	TRBV7-9	NA	TGTGCCAGCAGCTTATACGCAAATTCACCCCTCCACTTT	CASSLYANSPLHF
TRBD2	TRBJ2-3	TRBV12-3/TRBV12-4	medium-sized	TGTGCCAGCAGTTTAACGGGGGGGTATCGGGGCACAGATACGCAGTATTTT	CASSLTGGYRGTDTQYF
NA	TRBJ2-6	TRBV13	few	TGTGCCAGCAGCCTAATGGGGCCGGCTGGGGCCAACGTCCTGACTTTC	CASSLMGPAGANVLTF
TRBD2	TRBJ2-7	TRBV7-2	NA	TGTGCCAGCAGCGGTAGCGGGGGGCGAACCTACGAGCAGTACTTC	CASSGSGGRTYEQYF
NA	TRBJ1-2	TRBV19	NA	TGTGCCAGTAGTATAGATCTCTCGATTAACTATAGCTACACCTTC	CASSIDLSINYSYTF
NA	TRBJ2-3	TRBV5-4	few	TGTGCCAGCAGCCCCCCGAGAGGCGACGTGGGAGATACGCAGTATTTT	CASSPPRGDVGDTQYF
TRBD1	TRBJ1-2	TRBV19	NA	TGTGCCAGTAAGGACAGGGGGAACTATGGCTACACCTTC	CASKDRGNYGYTF
NA	TRBJ2-2	TRBV2	few	TGTGCCAGCCAGCTACCAACTTTCGGGACCGGGGAGCTGTTTTTT	CASQLPTFGTGELFF
NA	TRBJ2-1	TRBV7-9	few	TGTGCCAGCAGCGGCGGTCGGGCCTTTGGAGAGCAGTTCTTC	CASSGGRAFGEQFF
TRBD1	TRBJ2-2	TRBV6-2/TRBV6-3	few	TGTGCCAGCAGTTATCAGGGGGCGAACTTTCCCGGGGAGCTGTTTTTT	CASSYQGANFPGELFF
NA	TRBJ2-1	TRBV6-2/TRBV6-3	NA	TGTGCCAGCAGTACCGTAACAGGGTTGTATTCGAATGAGCAGTTCTTC	CASSTVTGLYSNEQFF
NA	TRBJ2-7	TRBV20-1	NA	TGCAGTGCTACCTCGGAACATATTGGGGCCTACGAGCAGTACTTC	CSATSEHIGAYEQYF
NA	TRBJ1-5	TRBV28	few	TGTGCCAGCATCCAGGACAGCGGTTATAGCAATCAGCCCCAGCATTTT	CASIQDSGYSNQPQHF